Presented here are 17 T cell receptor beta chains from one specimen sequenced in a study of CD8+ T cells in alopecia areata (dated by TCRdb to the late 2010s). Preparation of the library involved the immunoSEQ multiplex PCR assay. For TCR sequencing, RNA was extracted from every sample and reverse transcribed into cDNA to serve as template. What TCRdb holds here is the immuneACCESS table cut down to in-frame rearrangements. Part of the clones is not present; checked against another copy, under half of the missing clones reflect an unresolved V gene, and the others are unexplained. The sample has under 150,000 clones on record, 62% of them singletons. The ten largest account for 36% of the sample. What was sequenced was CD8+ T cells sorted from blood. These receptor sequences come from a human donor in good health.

The CDR3 DNA is TGTGCCAGCAGAACAATGGCCTCTGGGGCCAACGTCCTGACTTTC. Translated, it gives CASRTMASGANVLTF. The V call is TRBV5-6, the J call TRBJ2-6; D uncertain. Looked up from germline, CDR1 is SGHDT and CDR2 is YYEEEE. The CDR3 has 15 residues. Trimming took off 5 bases at V and 0 bases at J, with 9 bases between the two ends.

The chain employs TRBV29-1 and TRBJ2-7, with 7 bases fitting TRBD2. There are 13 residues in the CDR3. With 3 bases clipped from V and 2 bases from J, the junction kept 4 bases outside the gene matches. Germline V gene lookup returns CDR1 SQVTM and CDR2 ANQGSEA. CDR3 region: CSVEGEGTYEQYF. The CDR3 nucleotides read TGCAGCGTTGAGGGGGAGGGGACCTACGAGCAGTACTTC.

The CDR3 loop is CSVETRAEAFF. Here the CDR3 DNA reads TGCAGCGTTGAGACGAGGGCTGAAGCTTTCTTT. This chain links TRBV29-1 with TRBJ1-1, with D uncertain. Germline loops: CDR1 SQVTM, CDR2 ANQGSEA. Trimming removed 3 bases at V and 6 bases at J, with 8 bases between. The CDR3 covers 11 residues.

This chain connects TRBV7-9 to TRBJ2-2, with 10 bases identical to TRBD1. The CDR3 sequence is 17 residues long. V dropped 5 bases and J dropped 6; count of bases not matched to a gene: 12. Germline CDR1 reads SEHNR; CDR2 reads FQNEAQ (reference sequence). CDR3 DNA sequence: TGTGCCAGCAGCCCCAGAAGGATTGACAGGGGGCCCGGGGAGCTGTTTTTT. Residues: CASSPRRIDRGPGELFF.

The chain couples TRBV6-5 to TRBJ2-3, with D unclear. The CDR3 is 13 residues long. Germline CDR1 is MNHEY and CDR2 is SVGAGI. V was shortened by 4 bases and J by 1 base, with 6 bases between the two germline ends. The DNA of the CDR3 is TGTGCCAGCAGTTTGGCGCGCACAGATACGCAGTATTTT. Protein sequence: CASSLARTDTQYF.

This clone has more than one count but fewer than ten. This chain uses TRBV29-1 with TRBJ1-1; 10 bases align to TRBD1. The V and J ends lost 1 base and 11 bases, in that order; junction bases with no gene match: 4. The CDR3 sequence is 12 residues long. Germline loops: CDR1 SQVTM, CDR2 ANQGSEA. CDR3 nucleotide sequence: TGCAGCGTTGAAGGGACAGGGGGTTGGGCTTTCTTT. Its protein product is CSVEGTGGWAFF.

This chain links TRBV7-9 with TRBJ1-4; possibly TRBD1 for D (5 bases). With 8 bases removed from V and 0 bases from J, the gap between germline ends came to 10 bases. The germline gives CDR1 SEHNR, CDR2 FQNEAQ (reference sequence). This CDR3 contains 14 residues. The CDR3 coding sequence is TGTGCCAGCGGCCAGACAGCAACTAATGAAAAACTGTTTTTT. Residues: CASGQTATNEKLFF. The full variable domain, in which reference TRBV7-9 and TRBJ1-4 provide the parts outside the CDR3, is DTGVSQNPRHKITKRGQNVTFRCDPISEHNRLYWYRQTLGQGPEFLTYFQNEAQLEKSRLLSDRFSAERPKGSFSTLEIQRTEQGDSAMYLCASGQTATNEKLFFGSGTQLSVL.

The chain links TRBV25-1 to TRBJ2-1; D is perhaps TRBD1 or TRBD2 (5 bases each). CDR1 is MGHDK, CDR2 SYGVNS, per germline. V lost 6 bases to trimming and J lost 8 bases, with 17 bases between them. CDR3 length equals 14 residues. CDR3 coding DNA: TGTGCCAGCAGCCCCAAGGGGAGCATCCATGAGCAGTTCTTC. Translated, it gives CASSPKGSIHEQFF.

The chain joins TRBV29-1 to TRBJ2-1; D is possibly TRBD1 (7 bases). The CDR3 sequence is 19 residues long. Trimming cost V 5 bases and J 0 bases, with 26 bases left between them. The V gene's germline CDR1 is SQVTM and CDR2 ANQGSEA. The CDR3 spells CSVYGGTDASFSSYNEQFF. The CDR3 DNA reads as TGCAGCGTTTACGGAGGGACAGATGCTTCATTTAGCTCCTACAATGAGCAGTTCTTC.

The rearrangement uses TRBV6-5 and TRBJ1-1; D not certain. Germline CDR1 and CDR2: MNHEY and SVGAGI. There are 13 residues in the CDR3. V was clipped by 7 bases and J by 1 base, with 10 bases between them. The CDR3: CASNQAENTEAFF. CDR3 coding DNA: TGTGCCAGCAACCAGGCGGAGAACACTGAAGCTTTCTTT.

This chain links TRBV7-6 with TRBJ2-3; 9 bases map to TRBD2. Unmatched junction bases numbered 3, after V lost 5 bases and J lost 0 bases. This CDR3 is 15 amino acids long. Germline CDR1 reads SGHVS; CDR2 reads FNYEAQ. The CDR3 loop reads CASSLTSGSTDTQYF. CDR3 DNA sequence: TGTGCCAGCAGCCTCACTAGCGGGAGCACAGATACGCAGTATTTT.

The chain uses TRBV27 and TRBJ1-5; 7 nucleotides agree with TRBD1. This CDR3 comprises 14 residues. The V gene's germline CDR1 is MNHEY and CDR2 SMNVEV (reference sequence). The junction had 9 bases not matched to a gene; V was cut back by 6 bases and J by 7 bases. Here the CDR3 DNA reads TGTGCCAGCAGCTCGACAGGGCAGGGGCAGCCCCAGCATTTT. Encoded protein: CASSSTGQGQPQHF.

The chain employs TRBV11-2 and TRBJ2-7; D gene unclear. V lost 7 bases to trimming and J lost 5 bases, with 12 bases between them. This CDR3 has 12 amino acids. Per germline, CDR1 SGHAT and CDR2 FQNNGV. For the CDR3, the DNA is TGTGCCAGCAAGCCTGCGTTCCACGAGCAGTACTTC. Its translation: CASKPAFHEQYF. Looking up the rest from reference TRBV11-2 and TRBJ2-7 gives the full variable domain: EAGVAQSPRYKIIEKRQSVAFWCNPISGHATLYWYQQILGQGPKLLIQFQNNGVVDDSQLPKDRFSAERLKGVDSTLKIQPAKLEDSAVYLCASKPAFHEQYFGPGTRLTVT.

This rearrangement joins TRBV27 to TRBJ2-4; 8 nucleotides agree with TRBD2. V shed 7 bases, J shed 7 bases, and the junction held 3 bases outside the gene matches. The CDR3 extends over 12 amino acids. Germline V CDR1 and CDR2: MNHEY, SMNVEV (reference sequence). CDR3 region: CASTGGDNIQYF. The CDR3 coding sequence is TGTGCCAGCACCGGGGGGGATAACATTCAGTACTTC.

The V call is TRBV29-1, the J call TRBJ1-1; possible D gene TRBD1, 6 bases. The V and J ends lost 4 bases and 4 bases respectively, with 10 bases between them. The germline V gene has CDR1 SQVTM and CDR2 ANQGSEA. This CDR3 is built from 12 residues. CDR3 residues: CSVVGGFTEAFF. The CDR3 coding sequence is TGCAGCGTTGTAGGGGGATTCACTGAAGCTTTCTTT. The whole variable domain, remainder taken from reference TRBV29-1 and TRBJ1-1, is SAVISQKPSRDICQRGTSLTIQCQVDSQVTMMFWYRQQPGQSLTLIATANQGSEATYESGFVIDKFPISRPNLTFSTLTVSNMSPEDSSIYLCSVVGGFTEAFFGQGTRLTVV.

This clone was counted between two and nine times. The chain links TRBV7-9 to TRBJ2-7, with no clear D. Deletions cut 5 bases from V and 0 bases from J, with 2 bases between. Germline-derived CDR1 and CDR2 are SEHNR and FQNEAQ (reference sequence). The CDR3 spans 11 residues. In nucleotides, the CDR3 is TGTGCCAGCAGCCACTCCTACGAGCAGTACTTC. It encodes CASSHSYEQYF.

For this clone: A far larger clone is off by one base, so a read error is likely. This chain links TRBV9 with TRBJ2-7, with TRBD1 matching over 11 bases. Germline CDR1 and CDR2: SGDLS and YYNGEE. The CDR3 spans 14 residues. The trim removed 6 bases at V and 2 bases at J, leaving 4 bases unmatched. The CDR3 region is CASTPGQGAYEQYF. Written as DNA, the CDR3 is TGTGCCAGCACCCCGGGACAGGGGGCCTACGAGCAGTACTTC. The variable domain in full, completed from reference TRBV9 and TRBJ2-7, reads DSGVTQTPKHLITATGQRVTLRCSPRSGDLSVYWYQQSLDQGLQFLIQYYNGEERAKGNILERFSAQQFPDLHSELNLSSLELGDSALYFCASTPGQGAYEQYFGPGTRLTVT.